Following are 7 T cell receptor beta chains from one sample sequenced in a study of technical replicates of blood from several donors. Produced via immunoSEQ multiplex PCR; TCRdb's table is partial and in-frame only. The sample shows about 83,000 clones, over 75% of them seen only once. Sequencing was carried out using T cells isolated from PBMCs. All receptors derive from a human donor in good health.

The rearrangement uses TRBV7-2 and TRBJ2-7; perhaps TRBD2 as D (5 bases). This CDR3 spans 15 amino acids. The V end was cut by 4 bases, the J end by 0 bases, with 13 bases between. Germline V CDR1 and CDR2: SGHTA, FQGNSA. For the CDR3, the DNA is TGTGCCAGCAGCTGGAATAGCGTTAGCTCCTACGAGCAGTACTTC. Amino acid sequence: CASSWNSVSSYEQYF.

The DNA of the CDR3 is TGTGCCAGCAGAATTCGTGGGGGGGTGAGGACATTCGCAGATACGCAGTATTTT. Protein sequence: CASRIRGGVRTFADTQYF. The rearrangement links TRBV2 to TRBJ2-3; 7 bases align to TRBD2. The CDR3 sequence is 18 residues long. The germline gives CDR1 SNHLY, CDR2 FYNNEI. With V trimmed by 6 bases and J by 4 bases, 19 bases remained unmatched.

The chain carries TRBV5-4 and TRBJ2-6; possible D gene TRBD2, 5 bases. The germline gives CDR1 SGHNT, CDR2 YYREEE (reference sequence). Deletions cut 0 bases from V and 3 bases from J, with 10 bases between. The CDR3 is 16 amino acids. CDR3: CASSLAGAGGANVLTF. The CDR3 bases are TGTGCCAGCAGCTTGGCCGGCGCGGGTGGGGCCAACGTCCTGACTTTC.

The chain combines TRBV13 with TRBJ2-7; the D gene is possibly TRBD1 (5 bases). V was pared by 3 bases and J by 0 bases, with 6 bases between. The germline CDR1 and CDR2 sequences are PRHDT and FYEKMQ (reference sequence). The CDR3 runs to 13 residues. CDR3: CASSFTGSYEQYF. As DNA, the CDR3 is TGTGCCAGCAGCTTCACAGGCTCCTACGAGCAGTACTTC.

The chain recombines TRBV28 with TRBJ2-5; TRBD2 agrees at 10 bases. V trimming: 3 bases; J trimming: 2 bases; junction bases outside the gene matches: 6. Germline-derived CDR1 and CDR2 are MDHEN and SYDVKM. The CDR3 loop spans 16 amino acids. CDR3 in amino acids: CASSFHGTSVQETQYF. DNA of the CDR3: TGTGCCAGCAGTTTTCATGGGACTAGCGTACAAGAGACCCAGTACTTC.

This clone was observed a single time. The CDR3 sequence is CASSLAARSDTQYF. CDR3 nucleotides: TGTGCCAGCAGCTTGGCAGCGAGGTCTGATACGCAGTATTTT. V is TRBV5-4 and J is TRBJ2-3; D not resolved. The V end was cut by 0 bases, the J end by 6 bases, with 11 bases between. Germline V gives CDR1 SGHNT, CDR2 YYREEE (reference sequence). The CDR3 runs to 14 residues.

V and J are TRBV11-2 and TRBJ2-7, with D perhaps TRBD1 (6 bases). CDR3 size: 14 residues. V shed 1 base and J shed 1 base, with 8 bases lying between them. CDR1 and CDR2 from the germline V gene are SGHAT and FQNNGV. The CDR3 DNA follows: TGTGCCAGCAGCTTAGGAAGGGGGTCCTACGAGCAGTACTTC. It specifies CASSLGRGSYEQYF.